The next 21 T cell receptor beta chains were all read from a single sample in a study of blood T cell repertoires in COVID-19. TCRdb's copy holds only in-frame clones and misses some; the assay was immunoSEQ multiplex PCR. The repertoire holds about 310,000 clones, 87% seen once, with roughly 2.3% in the top ten. Sequencing input: peripheral blood. All receptors derive from a man in his late teens or twenties with active or convalescent COVID-19.

The chain links TRBV7-8 to TRBJ1-5, with TRBD1 matching 8 bases. Germline CDR1 SGHVS, CDR2 FQNEAQ. The CDR3 runs to 15 residues. The ends lost 1 base at V and 5 bases at J; junction bases unmatched: 4. CDR3 sequence (DNA): TGTGCCAGCAGCTTAGGGACAGGGCTTCATCAGCCCCAGCATTTT. Protein sequence: CASSLGTGLHQPQHF.

This chain connects TRBV6-5 to TRBJ2-7; no firm D call. The CDR3 is 10 amino acids. In germline, CDR1 is MNHEY, CDR2 SVGAGI. Trimming took off 8 bases at V and 5 bases at J, with 7 bases between the two ends. The CDR3 DNA sequence: TGTGCCAGCGGCCCCGACGAGCAGTACTTC. As protein: CASGPDEQYF.

The chain couples TRBV4-1 to TRBJ2-1; TRBD2 aligns across 12 bases. The CDR3 length is 19 residues. Germline V gives CDR1 MGHRA, CDR2 YSYEKL. V trimming: 4 bases; J trimming: 5 bases; junction bases outside the gene matches: 15. The chain's CDR3 is CASSLSYSLAGGSNNEQFF. The CDR3, as DNA: TGCGCCAGCAGCCTCTCCTATAGTCTAGCGGGAGGGTCCAACAATGAGCAGTTCTTC.

The genes are TRBV13 and TRBJ2-7; 11 bases line up with TRBD2. The CDR3 extends over 15 amino acids. CDR1 is PRHDT, CDR2 FYEKMQ, per germline (reference sequence). With 0 bases clipped from V and 5 bases from J, the junction kept 3 bases outside the gene matches. The CDR3 region has the DNA TGTGCCAGCAGCTTAGGAGGACTAGCGGGCCACGAGCAGTACTTC. As protein: CASSLGGLAGHEQYF.

The chain links TRBV28 to TRBJ1-5; D is unresolved. Germline CDR1 is MDHEN and CDR2 is SYDVKM. This CDR3 is built from 14 residues. Trimming cost V 3 bases and J 11 bases, with 17 bases left between them. The CDR3 sequence: CASSFQRLFKAQHF. As DNA, the CDR3 is TGTGCCAGCAGTTTCCAGAGGCTTTTCAAGGCCCAGCATTTT.

The chain recombines TRBV6-5 with TRBJ2-3, with D unclear. The V end was cut by 5 bases, the J end by 6 bases, with 6 bases between. The CDR3 covers 11 residues. CDR1 and CDR2 from the germline V gene are MNHEY and SVGAGI. Here the CDR3 DNA reads TGTGCCAGCAGTATCTTGGATACGCAGTATTTT. This codes for CASSILDTQYF.

The chain links TRBV7-9 to TRBJ2-2; perhaps TRBD2 as D (5 bases). This CDR3 contains 14 residues. V was pared by 1 base and J by 10 bases, with 13 bases between. Germline CDR1 is SEHNR and CDR2 is FQNEAQ (reference sequence). The CDR3 region has the DNA TGTGCCAGCAGCTTAGGAAGCGGATGGGAGGAGCTGTTTTTT. This sequence encodes CASSLGSGWEELFF.

The chain joins TRBV5-8 to TRBJ1-5, with D possibly TRBD1 on 5 matching bases. The CDR3 is 15 residues long. Per the germline V gene, CDR1 is SGHTS and CDR2 is YDEGEE. V lost 3 bases to trimming and J lost 2 bases, with 12 bases between them. CDR3 DNA sequence: TGTGCCAGCAGCTATCGGGGGGACGGCAATCAGCCCCAGCATTTT. It codes for CASSYRGDGNQPQHF.

This chain uses TRBV19 with TRBJ1-4, with D maybe TRBD1 (6 bases). Trimming took 7 bases from V and 8 from J, leaving 20 bases between them. The CDR3 has 15 amino acids. Germline CDR1 is LNHDA and CDR2 is SQIVND (reference sequence). The CDR3 DNA reads TGTGCCAGTACCCTGGTGGGGGCGCAGACCGAAAAACTGTTTTTT. Amino acids: CASTLVGAQTEKLFF.

This rearrangement joins TRBV4-1 to TRBJ1-1, with D tentatively TRBD1 (6 bases). Between the trimmed V and J ends, which lost 3 bases and 1 base, there was a span of 15 bases. The CDR3 consists of 16 residues. The germline V gene has CDR1 MGHRA and CDR2 YSYEKL. Here the CDR3 reads CASSHHRDGGNTEAFF. The CDR3 nucleotides read TGCGCCAGCAGCCACCACAGGGACGGTGGGAACACTGAAGCTTTCTTT.

The chain couples TRBV7-9 to TRBJ2-3, with 7 positions matching TRBD2. Germline V gives CDR1 SEHNR, CDR2 FQNEAQ (reference sequence). The CDR3 has 16 amino acids. The ends lost 6 bases at V and 2 bases at J; junction bases unmatched: 11. Written as DNA, the CDR3 is TGTGCCAGCAGTGGGAGGGCGGCGGGAGACACAGATACGCAGTATTTT. It specifies CASSGRAAGDTDTQYF.

In this sample, this clone turned up a few times. The gene calls are TRBV10-1 and TRBJ2-5; 8 bases are shared with TRBD2. The V segment lost 0 bases and the J segment 3 bases; nucleotides outside the gene matches: 9. The CDR3 sequence is 17 residues long. Germline loops: CDR1 WNHNN, CDR2 SYGVQD (reference sequence). The DNA of the CDR3 is TGCGCCAGCAGTGAGTCTCGGGGGGGTTTTAGCGAAGAGACCCAGTACTTC. It specifies CASSESRGGFSEETQYF.

J is TRBJ2-3 and V is TRBV19; 9 nucleotides line up with TRBD2. The ends lost 7 bases at V and 0 bases at J; junction bases unmatched: 14. The CDR3 consists of 18 residues. Germline V gene lookup returns CDR1 LNHDA and CDR2 SQIVND (reference sequence). The chain's CDR3 is CASTVMAKTSGSTDTQYF. The CDR3 DNA sequence: TGTGCCAGTACCGTCATGGCCAAAACTAGCGGGAGCACAGATACGCAGTATTTT.

V and J are TRBV7-9 and TRBJ2-1; D gene unclear. CDR3 size: 13 residues. Trimming took 3 bases from V and 10 from J, leaving 13 bases between them. CDR1 is SEHNR, CDR2 FQNEAQ, per germline (reference sequence). The CDR3 nucleotides read TGTGCCAGCAGCTTGCTAGAGGTCAGAGAGCAGTTCTTC. Its translation is CASSLLEVREQFF.

This sequence joins TRBV5-5 and TRBJ2-7; a possible D gene is TRBD2 (5 bases). V lost 0 bases and J lost 4, with 11 bases in between. Germline lookup yields CDR1 SGHKS and CDR2 YYEKEE (reference sequence). The CDR3 contains 14 residues. The CDR3 is CASSLGPDYYEQYF. The CDR3 DNA reads as TGTGCCAGCAGCTTGGGGCCAGACTATTACGAGCAGTACTTC.

This chain joins TRBV21-1 and TRBJ1-2; TRBD1, the table's D call, lacks a check against the DNA. TRBV21-1 is a pseudogene locus. The CDR3 length is 16 residues. The CDR3 here is CASSGQMRTGVYGYTF. The CDR3 DNA reads TGTGCCAGCAGCGGACAAATGAGGACAGGCGTTTATGGCTACACCTTC.

This sequence joins TRBV5-6 and TRBJ1-2, with a tentative D call TRBD1 (5 bases). The V gene's germline CDR1 is SGHDT and CDR2 YYEEEE. Trimming cost V 4 bases and J 0 bases, with 7 bases left between them. This CDR3 has 13 residues. CDR3 DNA: TGTGCCAGCAGCCCGACAGCTAACTATGGCTACACCTTC. As protein: CASSPTANYGYTF.

The V call is TRBV2, the J call TRBJ2-1, with D possibly being TRBD1 (5 bases). The germline V gene has CDR1 SNHLY and CDR2 FYNNEI. The CDR3 extends over 12 amino acids. The V gene lost 6 bases and the J gene lost 3 bases, with 6 bases spanning the gap. The CDR3 loop is CASRDNYNEQFF. The CDR3 nucleotides read TGTGCCAGCAGGGACAACTACAATGAGCAGTTCTTC. The complete variable domain, with remaining parts taken from reference TRBV2 and TRBJ2-1, reads EPEVTQTPSHQVTQMGQEVILRCVPISNHLYFYWYRQILGQKVEFLVSFYNNEISEKSEIFDDQFSVERPDGSNFTLKIRSTKLEDSAMYFCASRDNYNEQFFGPGTRLTVL.

V is TRBV7-9 and J is TRBJ1-1; the D gene is possibly TRBD1 (6 bases). V gave up 9 bases and J gave up 5 bases, with 16 bases separating them. Germline V lookup: CDR1 SEHNR, CDR2 FQNEAQ (reference sequence). This CDR3 comprises 13 residues. The CDR3 protein is CASMGAWGTEAFF. The CDR3 nucleotides read TGTGCCAGTATGGGGGCCTGGGGGACTGAAGCTTTCTTT. Using reference TRBV7-9 and TRBJ1-1 for the parts outside the CDR3, the full variable domain is DTGVSQNPRHKITKRGQNVTFRCDPISEHNRLYWYRQTLGQGPEFLTYFQNEAQLEKSRLLSDRFSAERPKGSFSTLEIQRTEQGDSAMYLCASMGAWGTEAFFGQGTRLTVV.

The chain recombines TRBV2 with TRBJ2-7, with 8 positions matching TRBD1. The V segment lost 5 bases and the J segment 6 bases; nucleotides outside the gene matches: 12. Germline assignment: CDR1 SNHLY and CDR2 FYNNEI. CDR3 length equals 15 residues. CDR3 loop: CASSLTTGEAVEQYF. CDR3 bases: TGTGCCAGCAGTTTGACGACAGGGGAGGCGGTCGAGCAGTACTTC.

The V gene is TRBV5-1, the J gene TRBJ1-1; D is ambiguous. V was clipped by 1 base and J by 3 bases, with 13 bases between them. The germline CDR1 and CDR2 sequences are SGHRS and YFSETQ. The CDR3 is 15 amino acids. CDR3 in amino acids: CASSLRYLQDTEAFF. In nucleotides, the CDR3 is TGCGCCAGCAGCTTGCGTTACCTTCAGGACACTGAAGCTTTCTTT.